Below are 24 T cell receptor beta chains sequenced from a single sample in a study of shared clonotypes between healthy human individuals. Assay used: immunoSEQ multiplex PCR; TCRdb lists only in-frame clones, some missing. This sample carries some 630,000 clones, around 72% of them seen once, and the ten largest clones take under 2%. Sequencing used memory CD4+ T cells sorted from blood. Subset here: CD45RA-negative fraction. These receptor sequences come from a woman aged 30 to 39 in good health.

This rearrangement joins TRBV10-1 to TRBJ2-1; D might be TRBD2 (5 bases). V dropped 11 bases and J dropped 3 bases, with 17 bases sitting between them. CDR1 is WNHNN, CDR2 SYGVQD, per germline (reference sequence). CDR3 size: 14 residues. CDR3 sequence (DNA): TGCGCCGGAAGCCCGGGGTCCAGCTACAATGAGCAGTTCTTC. Protein product: CAGSPGSSYNEQFF.

This clone was found a few times. The V and J genes are TRBV15 and TRBJ2-7; D is possibly TRBD2 (5 bases). CDR3 length: 14 residues. Germline V CDR1 and CDR2: LNHNV, YYDKDF (reference sequence). V dropped 6 bases and J dropped 5 bases, with 17 bases sitting between them. The CDR3 region has the DNA TGTGCCACCAGGGACTCCATTGGACGGGACGAGCAGTACTTC. It is translated as CATRDSIGRDEQYF.

This clone was counted only a few times. The genes are TRBV18 and TRBJ1-2, with D unclear. The germline CDR1 and CDR2 sequences are KGHSH and LQKENI. Trimming cost V 3 bases and J 0 bases, with 14 bases left between them. This CDR3 comprises 16 residues. The CDR3 coding sequence is TGTGCCAGCTCACCCATAAAGAGCGGAGCTAACTATGGCTACACCTTC. The encoded protein is CASSPIKSGANYGYTF.

This rearrangement joins TRBV15 to TRBJ2-7; tentative D call: TRBD1 (5 bases). Germline-derived CDR1 and CDR2 are LNHNV and YYDKDF (reference sequence). The CDR3 extends over 13 amino acids. V lost 4 bases, J lost 0 bases, and 7 bases lay in between. The CDR3 sequence is CATSIGHSYEQYF. The CDR3 region has the DNA TGTGCCACCAGCATCGGACACTCCTACGAGCAGTACTTC.

V and J are TRBV10-3 and TRBJ2-7; no reliable D call. Germline CDR1 ENHRY, CDR2 SYGVKD. The CDR3 has 13 residues. The V gene lost 5 bases and the J gene lost 4 bases, with 12 bases spanning the gap. CDR3 sequence reads: CAISPHPQYEQYF. CDR3 DNA: TGTGCCATCAGTCCCCACCCGCAATACGAGCAGTACTTC.

The chain couples TRBV6-6 to TRBJ1-2; the D is unclear. V was pared by 6 bases and J by 3 bases, with 14 bases between. The germline V gene has CDR1 MNHNY and CDR2 SVGAGI (reference sequence). The CDR3 is 14 residues long. The CDR3 loop reads CASSQDPYDYGYTF. In DNA, the CDR3 is TGTGCCAGCAGCCAAGACCCGTACGACTATGGCTACACCTTC.

This chain connects TRBV7-9 to TRBJ1-2, with TRBD1 matching over 8 bases. The V gene's germline CDR1 is SEHNR and CDR2 FQNEAQ (reference sequence). With V trimmed by 1 base and J by 2 bases, 3 bases remained unmatched. The CDR3 length is 15 residues. The CDR3 DNA reads as TGTGCCAGCAGCTTAGGGGACAGGTCGAACTATGGCTACACCTTC. This gives the protein CASSLGDRSNYGYTF.

The chain carries TRBV6-6 and TRBJ2-7; 12 bases match TRBD2. The CDR3 sequence is 13 residues long. Germline lookup yields CDR1 MNHNY and CDR2 SVGAGI (reference sequence). The trim removed 7 bases at V and 3 bases at J, leaving 1 base unmatched. The CDR3 loop is CASMTSGSYEQYF. The CDR3 nucleotides read TGTGCCAGCATGACTAGCGGGAGCTACGAGCAGTACTTC.

This clone was seen more than once but under ten times. Other DNA sequences of this sample code for an identical CDR3. CDR3 protein: CASSFSGAQETQYF. CDR3 DNA: TGTGCCAGCAGCTTTAGCGGTGCGCAAGAGACCCAGTACTTC. This chain connects TRBV7-9 to TRBJ2-5; perhaps TRBD2 as D (6 bases). The V end was cut by 3 bases, the J end by 2 bases, with 10 bases between. Germline assignment: CDR1 SEHNR and CDR2 FQNEAQ (reference sequence). The CDR3 loop spans 14 amino acids.

In nucleotides, the CDR3 is TGTGCCAGTAGTACCCTGACAGGGAGGGGCACTGAAGCTTTCTTT. Amino acids: CASSTLTGRGTEAFF. This rearrangement joins TRBV19 to TRBJ1-1; 7 nucleotides agree with TRBD1. The CDR3 sequence is 15 residues long. Looked up from germline, CDR1 is LNHDA and CDR2 is SQIVND (reference sequence). The trim removed 4 bases at V and 4 bases at J, leaving 9 bases unmatched.

CDR3 DNA sequence: TGTGCCAGCAGCATTACTAGCGAACGCGAGCAGTACTTC. It yields the protein CASSITSEREQYF. The chain uses TRBV7-6 and TRBJ2-7; 7 nucleotides agree with TRBD2. V gave up 5 bases and J gave up 6 bases; unmatched junction bases: 7. Germline CDR1 reads SGHVS; CDR2 reads FNYEAQ. CDR3 length equals 13 residues.

This clone showed up just a few times. The chain couples TRBV7-6 to TRBJ2-5; tentative D call: TRBD1 (8 bases). V gave up 5 bases and J gave up 4 bases, with 17 bases separating them. Germline V gives CDR1 SGHVS, CDR2 FNYEAQ. The CDR3 consists of 15 residues. The CDR3 DNA sequence: TGTGCCAGCAGCCGACAGACAGGGGAGGGAGAGACCCAGTACTTC. Protein sequence: CASSRQTGEGETQYF. Together with reference TRBV7-6 and TRBJ2-5, the CDR3 gives the full variable domain: GAGVSQSPRYKVTKRGQDVALRCDPISGHVSLYWYRQALGQGPEFLTYFNYEAQQDKSGLPNDRFSAERPEGSISTLTIQRTEQRDSAMYRCASSRQTGEGETQYFGPGTRLLVL.

The V and J genes are TRBV7-6 and TRBJ1-6, with TRBD1 identical over 8 bases. From germline, CDR1 is SGHVS and CDR2 FNYEAQ. The CDR3 consists of 16 residues. With 5 bases clipped from V and 8 bases from J, the junction kept 11 bases outside the gene matches. The CDR3 DNA reads TGTGCCAGCAGCCAAGCCCTCGGACAGGGAGATTCACCCCTCCACTTT. Translated, it gives CASSQALGQGDSPLHF.

For this clone: This may arise from a read error, as a much more abundant clone is one base away. The genes are TRBV5-8 and TRBJ2-5; 8 nucleotides agree with TRBD1. This CDR3 has 15 amino acids. The V segment lost 4 bases and the J segment 7 bases; nucleotides outside the gene matches: 12. Germline assignment: CDR1 SGHTS and CDR2 YDEGEE. The CDR3 DNA sequence: TGTGCCAGCAGCAGCCCAGGACAGGGTGGGGGGACCCAGTACTTC. It codes for CASSSPGQGGGTQYF.

A remark on this clone: A much larger clone differs from this one at a single base, so this may be a read error. CDR3 DNA sequence: TGCGCCAGCAGCTTGGAGCGTAGCACAGATACGCAGTATTTT. Encoded protein: CASSLERSTDTQYF. V gene TRBV5-1 combines with J gene TRBJ2-3, with D unresolved. The V end was cut by 0 bases, the J end by 0 bases, with 5 bases between. The CDR3 covers 14 residues. The germline V gene encodes CDR1 SGHRS and CDR2 YFSETQ.

V usage is TRBV9 and J usage is TRBJ1-1, with 8 bases fitting TRBD1. The CDR3 is made up of 16 amino acids. The J segment lost 7 bases and the V segment lost 0 bases, leaving 11 bases of the junction unmatched. Germline CDR1 reads SGDLS; CDR2 reads YYNGEE. DNA for the CDR3: TGTGCCAGCAGCGTAGGTTCTGGACAGGGCATGGGTGAAGCTTTCTTT. It encodes CASSVGSGQGMGEAFF.

The rearrangement links TRBV25-1 to TRBJ2-7, with 8 nucleotides matching TRBD1. Per the germline V gene, CDR1 is MGHDK and CDR2 is SYGVNS. The CDR3 contains 16 residues. Trimming took 4 bases from V and 1 from J; bases not matched to a gene: 9. DNA of the CDR3: TGTGCCAGCAGTGCCCGTGCCGGGACAGGATCCTACGAGCAGTACTTC. Its translation: CASSARAGTGSYEQYF.

V and J are TRBV19 and TRBJ1-5; 11 nucleotides align to TRBD1. This CDR3 is built from 16 residues. V shed 1 base and J 7 bases; nucleotides not matched to a gene: 6. Germline V lookup: CDR1 LNHDA, CDR2 SQIVND (reference sequence). CDR3 nucleotide sequence: TGTGCCAGTAGTATAGGCGGGACAGGGGGACGCCAGCCCCAGCATTTT. Its protein is CASSIGGTGGRQPQHF. Variable domain in full (rest from reference TRBV19 and TRBJ1-5): DGGITQSPKYLFRKEGQNVTLSCEQNLNHDAMYWYRQDPGQGLRLIYYSQIVNDFQKGDIAEGYSVSREKKESFPLTVTSAQKNPTAFYLCASSIGGTGGRQPQHFGDGTRLSIL.

The CDR3 nucleotides are TGCAGCGTTGTGGAAAGGGGGAGTCGTGGAATATATTTT. This codes for CSVVERGSRGIYF. The chain couples TRBV29-1 to TRBJ1-3, with a possible D match to TRBD1 (6 bases). Germline loops: CDR1 SQVTM, CDR2 ANQGSEA. CDR3 length: 13 amino acids. The V gene lost 4 bases and the J gene lost 13 bases, with 20 bases spanning the gap.

The rearrangement uses TRBV29-1 and TRBJ2-3; no clear D gene. Germline CDR1 and CDR2: SQVTM and ANQGSEA. The CDR3 loop spans 12 amino acids. V dropped 0 bases and J dropped 5 bases, with 6 bases sitting between them. DNA of the CDR3: TGCAGCGTTGAAGAAAGCGTAGATACGCAGTATTTT. This gives the protein CSVEESVDTQYF.

V and J are TRBV7-8 and TRBJ1-1; D might be TRBD1 (6 bases). The CDR3 runs 13 residues. With 5 bases removed from V and 11 bases from J, the gap between germline ends came to 18 bases. The germline V gene encodes CDR1 SGHVS and CDR2 FQNEAQ. CDR3 loop: CASSPGVEAYAFF. The CDR3 DNA reads TGTGCCAGCAGCCCAGGGGTGGAGGCATACGCTTTCTTT.

The chain carries TRBV11-3 and TRBJ1-5, with D hard to call. The CDR3 sequence is 16 residues long. Deletions cut 3 bases from V and 0 bases from J, with 12 bases between. Germline CDR1 is SGHNT and CDR2 is YENEEA. The CDR3 nucleotides read TGTGCCAGCAGCTTCCGGTGGGGAGATAGCAATCAGCCCCAGCATTTT. Translating it yields CASSFRWGDSNQPQHF.

This chain links TRBV5-1 with TRBJ2-7; TRBD1 is a possible D gene (7 bases). Trimming shortened V by 2 bases and J by 6 bases, and 15 bases separated the two germline ends. The germline gives CDR1 SGHRS, CDR2 YFSETQ. This CDR3 region has 14 residues. The DNA of the CDR3 is TGCGCCAGCAGCTTCCAGGGGGGCCGACGCGAGCAGTACTTC. It codes for CASSFQGGRREQYF.

The chain recombines TRBV5-1 with TRBJ1-1, with a possible D match to TRBD1 (5 bases). Germline CDR1 is SGHRS and CDR2 is YFSETQ. The CDR3 has 15 amino acids. Trimming stripped 0 bases from V and 4 bases from J, with 13 bases between. Written as DNA, the CDR3 is TGCGCCAGCAGCTTGGCGACAGCGAGGGGCACTGAAGCTTTCTTT. Translating gives CASSLATARGTEAFF.